This entry describes one TCR beta chain. Its antigen is currently unknown. The data were taken from a study of tumor-infiltrating lymphocytes in primary liver carcinoma. As for the study in general: Those enrolled were patients of both sexes, who were aged 30 to 69 years.

Constant-region priming of about 500 ng total RNA yielded TCR beta cDNA. Three-round nested multiplex PCR performed with slightly modified ARM-PCR produced the TCR beta libraries. PCR rounds one and two used TRBV1-TRBV30 forward primers with a C-beta reverse primer for around 9 cycles each. TCRdb reprocessed the multiplex PCR reads with MiXCR, giving one entry per CDR3 protein. The repertoire includes 95,000 to 100,000 distinct CDR3 sequences, more than 65% of them detected once, and 9% to 15% sits in the top ten. Joint extraction of RNA and DNA used about 17-31 mg of bulk tissue that was unsorted. Study observations and caveats: Merely about 8-24% of top clones occurred in all five tumor regions.

The CDR3 sequence is 14 residues long. Trimming removed 4 bases at V and 7 bases at J, with 11 bases between. Per the germline V gene, CDR1 is MNHEY and CDR2 is SVGAGI. What was sequenced was liver tumor tissue from sampling region 2. Stated subset: tumor region T2, inferior pole. The rearrangement uses TRBV6-5 and TRBJ1-6; D gene ambiguous. This clonotype was sampled from a woman aged 55-75 years with primary liver carcinoma and hepatitis B virus infection. CDR3 in amino acids: CASSCRQENSPLHF. CDR3 DNA: TGTGCCAGCAGTTGCCGACAAGAAAATTCACCCCTCCACTTT.